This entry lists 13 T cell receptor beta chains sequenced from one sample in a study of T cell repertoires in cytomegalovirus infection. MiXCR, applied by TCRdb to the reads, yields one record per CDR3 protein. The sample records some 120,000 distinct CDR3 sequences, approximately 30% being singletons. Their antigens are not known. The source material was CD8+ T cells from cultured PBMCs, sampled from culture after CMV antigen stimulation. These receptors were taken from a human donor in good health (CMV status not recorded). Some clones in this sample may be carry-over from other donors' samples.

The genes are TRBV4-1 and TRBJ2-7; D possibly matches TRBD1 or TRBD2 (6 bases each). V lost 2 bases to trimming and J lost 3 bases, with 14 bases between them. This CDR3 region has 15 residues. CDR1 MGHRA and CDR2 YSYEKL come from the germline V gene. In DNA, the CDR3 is TGCGCCAGCAGCCAACTCGGGGGACACTACTACGAGCAGTACTTC. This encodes CASSQLGGHYYEQYF.

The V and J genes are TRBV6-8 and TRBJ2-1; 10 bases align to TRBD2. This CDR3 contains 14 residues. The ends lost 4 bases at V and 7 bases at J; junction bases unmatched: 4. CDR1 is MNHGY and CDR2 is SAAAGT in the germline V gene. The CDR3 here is CASSSGLAVNEQFF. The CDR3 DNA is TGTGCCAGCAGTTCCGGACTAGCGGTAAATGAGCAGTTCTTC.

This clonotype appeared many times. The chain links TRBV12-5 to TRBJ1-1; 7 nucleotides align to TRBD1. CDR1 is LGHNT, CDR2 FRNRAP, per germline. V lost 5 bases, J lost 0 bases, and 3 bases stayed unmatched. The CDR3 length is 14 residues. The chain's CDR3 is CASGPGTVNTEAFF. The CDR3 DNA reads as TGTGCTAGTGGTCCTGGGACAGTGAACACTGAAGCTTTCTTT.

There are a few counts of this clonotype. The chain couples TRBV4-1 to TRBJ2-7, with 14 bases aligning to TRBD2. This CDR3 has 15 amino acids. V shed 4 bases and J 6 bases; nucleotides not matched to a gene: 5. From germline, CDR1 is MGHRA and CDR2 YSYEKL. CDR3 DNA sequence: TGCGCCAGCAGCCTCGGGGGACTAGCGGGGGTCGAGCAGTACTTC. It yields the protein CASSLGGLAGVEQYF.

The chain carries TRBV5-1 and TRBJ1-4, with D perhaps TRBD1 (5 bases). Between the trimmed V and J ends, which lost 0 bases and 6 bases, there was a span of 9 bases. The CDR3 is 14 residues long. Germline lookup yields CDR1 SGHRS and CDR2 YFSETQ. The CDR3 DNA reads TGCGCCAGCAGCTTGGCCGGGGGTTATGAAAAACTGTTTTTT. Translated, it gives CASSLAGGYEKLFF.

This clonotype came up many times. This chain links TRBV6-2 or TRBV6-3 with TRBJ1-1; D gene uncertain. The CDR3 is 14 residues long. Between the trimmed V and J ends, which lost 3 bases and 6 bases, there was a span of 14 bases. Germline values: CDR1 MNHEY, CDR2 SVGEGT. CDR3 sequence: CASSYGGVGAEAFF. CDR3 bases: TGTGCCAGCAGTTATGGTGGGGTTGGGGCTGAAGCTTTCTTT.

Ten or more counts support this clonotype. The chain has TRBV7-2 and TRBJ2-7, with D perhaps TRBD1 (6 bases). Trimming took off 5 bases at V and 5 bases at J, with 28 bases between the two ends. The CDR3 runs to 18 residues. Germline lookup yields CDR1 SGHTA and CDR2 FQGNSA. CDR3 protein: CASSPRPTGSGTNHEQYF. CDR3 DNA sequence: TGTGCCAGCAGCCCTCGCCCCACAGGGTCGGGCACCAACCACGAGCAGTACTTC.

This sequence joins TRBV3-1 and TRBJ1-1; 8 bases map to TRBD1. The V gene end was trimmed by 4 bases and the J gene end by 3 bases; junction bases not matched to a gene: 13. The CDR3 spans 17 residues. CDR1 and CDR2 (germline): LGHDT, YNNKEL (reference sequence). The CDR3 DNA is TGTGCCAGCAGCCTCGGGACAGGCGCTTTATTTGACACTGAAGCTTTCTTT. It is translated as CASSLGTGALFDTEAFF.

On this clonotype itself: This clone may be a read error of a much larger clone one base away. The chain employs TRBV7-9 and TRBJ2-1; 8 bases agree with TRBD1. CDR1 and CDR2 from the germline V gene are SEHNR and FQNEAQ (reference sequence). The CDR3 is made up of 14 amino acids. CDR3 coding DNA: TGTGCTAGCAGTCCAGGGGGCTCTAACGATGAGCAGTTCTTC. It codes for CASSPGGSNDEQFF.

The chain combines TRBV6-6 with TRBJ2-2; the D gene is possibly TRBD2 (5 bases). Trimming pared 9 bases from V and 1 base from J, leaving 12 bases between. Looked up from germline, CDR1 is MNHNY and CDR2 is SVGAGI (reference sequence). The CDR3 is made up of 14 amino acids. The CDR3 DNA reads TGTGCCAGTCGCATGGACTGGAACACCGGGGAGCTGTTTTTT. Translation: CASRMDWNTGELFF.

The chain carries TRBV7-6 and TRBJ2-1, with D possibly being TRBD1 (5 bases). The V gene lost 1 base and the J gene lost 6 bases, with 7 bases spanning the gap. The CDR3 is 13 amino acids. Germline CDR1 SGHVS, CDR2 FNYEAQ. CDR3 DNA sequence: TGTGCCAGCAGCTTAGACAGGTTCAATGAGCAGTTCTTC. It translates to CASSLDRFNEQFF.

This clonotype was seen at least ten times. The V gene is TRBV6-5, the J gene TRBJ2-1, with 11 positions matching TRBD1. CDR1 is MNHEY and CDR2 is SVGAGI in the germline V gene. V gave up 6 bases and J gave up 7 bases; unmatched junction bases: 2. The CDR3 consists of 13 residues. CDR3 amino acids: CASRRDRGNEQFF. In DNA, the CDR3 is TGTGCCAGCAGGAGGGACAGGGGGAATGAGCAGTTCTTC.

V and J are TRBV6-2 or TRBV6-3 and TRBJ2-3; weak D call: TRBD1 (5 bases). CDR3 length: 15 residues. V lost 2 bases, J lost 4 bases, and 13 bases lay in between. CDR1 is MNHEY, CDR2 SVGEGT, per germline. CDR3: CASSYGGRAADTQYF. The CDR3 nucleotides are TGTGCCAGCAGTTACGGCGGCAGGGCCGCAGATACGCAGTATTTT.